This TCR beta chain was documented in a study of cytomegalovirus exposure and HLA in healthy donors. About this clone: What it binds is not known.

PCR primers comprised 60 Vbeta and 13 Jbeta primers. The protocol was immunoSEQ multiplex PCR, while the TCRdb copy is restricted to in-frame clones and leaves out a portion. Of 150,000 or so clones detected, roughly four fifths appear once; the ten largest clones hold around 1.6%. Study findings and constraints: Sequencing artifact likely explains a cluster of highly shared sequence variants. The study assumed roughly uniform donor sequencing depth for presence/absence analyses.

The source of this sequence is a female donor in good health and CMV-seronegative. Material for sequencing was PBMCs.

CDR3: CASSSPEGAGSPLHF. CDR3 bases: TGTGCCAGCAGCTCCCCCGAGGGGGCTGGTTCACCCCTCCACTTT. The genes are TRBV5-4 and TRBJ1-6, with TRBD1 matching 7 bases. J was trimmed by 9 bases and V by 3 bases; bases with no gene match: 9. The CDR3 extends over 15 amino acids. Germline CDR1 and CDR2: SGHNT and YYREEE (reference sequence).